These 15 T cell receptor beta chains share one sample of origin, sequenced in a study of long-term antiretroviral therapy in people with HIV (dated by TCRdb to 2022 to 2024). The immunoSEQ hsTCRB v3.0 assay was used at survey level resolution to sequence the TRB variable region. Entries here come from immuneACCESS through TCRdb and include only in-frame sequences with V and J called. Some clones fail to appear in such tables; in the studies checked, an unresolved V gene covers under half of the shortfall, and the cause of the remainder is unknown. Present in this sample are 25,000 to 35,000 clones, 95% of which were seen just once. Of the sample, roughly 8% falls within the top ten clones. This specimen was unsorted PBMCs, taken 5.3 years after starting antiretroviral therapy. The receptors originated from a man aged 30 to 45 with HIV.

This chain links TRBV6-1 with TRBJ1-1; 9 bases align to TRBD1. CDR1 and CDR2 from the germline V gene are MNHNS and SASEGT. The CDR3 consists of 15 residues. V lost 7 bases, J lost 4 bases, and 10 bases stayed unmatched. The CDR3 protein is CASNPGQGEGTEAFF. The DNA for the CDR3 is TGTGCCAGCAACCCGGGACAGGGTGAGGGCACTGAAGCTTTCTTT.

The gene calls are TRBV15 and TRBJ2-2, with no clear D. CDR3 length: 14 amino acids. From germline, CDR1 is LNHNV and CDR2 YYDKDF (reference sequence). V was trimmed by 6 bases and J by 0 bases, leaving 8 bases between them. The CDR3 coding sequence is TGTGCCACCAGAAATACAGCGAACACCGGGGAGCTGTTTTTT. It yields the protein CATRNTANTGELFF.

This rearrangement joins TRBV27 to TRBJ2-1; 11 bases line up with TRBD2. CDR1 is MNHEY and CDR2 is SMNVEV in the germline V gene (reference sequence). CDR3 size: 15 residues. The V segment lost 5 bases and the J segment 4 bases; nucleotides outside the gene matches: 4. Written as DNA, the CDR3 is TGTGCCAGCAGTCCCGGGACTAGCGGTTACAATGAGCAGTTCTTC. As protein: CASSPGTSGYNEQFF.

This chain joins TRBV7-9 and TRBJ1-5; D might be TRBD1 (5 bases). Germline lookup yields CDR1 SEHNR and CDR2 FQNEAQ (reference sequence). The CDR3 contains 13 residues. V was clipped by 2 bases and J by 5 bases, with 7 bases between them. CDR3 residues: CASSLRGYQPQHF. CDR3 nucleotides: TGTGCCAGCAGCTTAAGGGGTTATCAGCCCCAGCATTTT.

The rearrangement uses TRBV6-5 and TRBJ2-3; possible D gene TRBD2, 6 bases. Looked up from germline, CDR1 is MNHEY and CDR2 is SVGAGI. Trimming cost V 5 bases and J 4 bases, with 10 bases left between them. The CDR3 has 13 amino acids. As DNA, the CDR3 is TGTGCCAGCAGTCGACTAGAGGCAGATACGCAGTATTTT. This gives the protein CASSRLEADTQYF.

This clone has only one observation. CDR3: CASSLTTGSLAETQYF. The DNA of the CDR3 is TGTGCCAGCAGCTTAACTACAGGGTCTCTTGCGGAGACCCAGTACTTC. The chain carries TRBV7-9 and TRBJ2-5; possible D gene TRBD1, 6 bases. The CDR3 covers 16 residues. Germline values: CDR1 SEHNR, CDR2 FQNEAQ (reference sequence). Trimming took off 2 bases at V and 5 bases at J, with 18 bases between the two ends.

V gene TRBV27 combines with J gene TRBJ1-2, with D perhaps TRBD1 (6 bases). Trimming stripped 0 bases from V and 4 bases from J, with 9 bases between. Germline assignment: CDR1 MNHEY and CDR2 SMNVEV (reference sequence). The CDR3 is made up of 14 amino acids. CDR3 amino acids: CASSLSGQVYGYTF. CDR3 nucleotide sequence: TGTGCCAGCAGTTTATCGGGACAAGTCTATGGCTACACCTTC.

The chain uses TRBV6-4 and TRBJ2-3, with TRBD2 identical over 10 bases. Germline values: CDR1 MRHNA, CDR2 SNTAGT. Trimming removed 3 bases from V and 4 bases from J; junction bases left unmatched: 4. The CDR3 extends over 15 amino acids. The CDR3 DNA reads TGTGCCAGCAGTGAAGTAGCGGGGGGCTCAGATACGCAGTATTTT. Translating gives CASSEVAGGSDTQYF.

The CDR3 DNA is TGCAGCGTTGAAGGACTAGCGGGGGGCGCAGATACGCAGTATTTT. This sequence encodes CSVEGLAGGADTQYF. V and J are TRBV29-1 and TRBJ2-3, with 13 bases lining up with TRBD2. The CDR3 runs 15 residues. Germline CDR1 reads SQVTM; CDR2 reads ANQGSEA. V shed 1 base, J shed 4 bases, and the junction held 2 bases outside the gene matches.

The chain joins TRBV2 to TRBJ2-5, with D unclear. Trimming stripped 3 bases from V and 1 base from J, with 0 bases between. The CDR3 extends over 11 amino acids. Per the germline V gene, CDR1 is SNHLY and CDR2 is FYNNEI. CDR3 in DNA: TGTGCCAGCAGTGACCAAGAGACCCAGTACTTC. Residues: CASSDQETQYF.

The rearrangement links TRBV7-6 to TRBJ2-1; D assignment may be TRBD1 or TRBD2 (5 bases each). Trimming removed 1 base at V and 6 bases at J, with 10 bases between. The CDR3 has 14 amino acids. Germline-derived CDR1 and CDR2 are SGHVS and FNYEAQ. The CDR3 DNA follows: TGTGCCAGCAGCTTAGGGCCAGGGACCAATGAGCAGTTCTTC. This sequence encodes CASSLGPGTNEQFF.

V usage is TRBV6-5 and J usage is TRBJ2-1; no clear D. This CDR3 contains 15 residues. The germline V gene encodes CDR1 MNHEY and CDR2 SVGAGI. Trimming took off 2 bases at V and 0 bases at J, with 8 bases between the two ends. The CDR3 coding sequence is TGTGCCAGCAGTTACCGGGCAGCCTCCTACAATGAGCAGTTCTTC. It codes for CASSYRAASYNEQFF.

This clone was recorded once. The chain has TRBV27 and TRBJ2-7, with 8 nucleotides matching TRBD1. V gave up 4 bases and J gave up 3 bases; unmatched junction bases: 5. Germline assignment: CDR1 MNHEY and CDR2 SMNVEV (reference sequence). CDR3 length: 14 residues. This CDR3 reads CASSSRDRFYEQYF. CDR3 in DNA: TGTGCCAGCAGTTCCCGGGACAGGTTCTACGAGCAGTACTTC.

The V call is TRBV28, the J call TRBJ1-4, with a weak D call TRBD1 (5 bases). This CDR3 region has 17 residues. The V gene lost 1 base and the J gene lost 3 bases, with 15 bases spanning the gap. The germline gives CDR1 MDHEN, CDR2 SYDVKM. The CDR3 DNA reads TGTGCCAGCAGTTTATCCCCGGGGGGGAGGTCTAATGAAAAACTGTTTTTT. Its protein product is CASSLSPGGRSNEKLFF. Supplemented by reference TRBV28 and TRBJ1-4, the full variable domain reads DVKVTQSSRYLVKRTGEKVFLECVQDMDHENMFWYRQDPGLGLRLIYFSYDVKMKEKGDIPEGYSVSREKKERFSLILESASTNQTSMYLCASSLSPGGRSNEKLFFGSGTQLSVL.

The rearrangement links TRBV30 to TRBJ2-1; either TRBD1 or TRBD2 may supply D (5 bases each). The CDR3 totals 12 residues. V gave up 0 bases and J gave up 9 bases, with 9 bases separating them. CDR1 and CDR2 (germline): GTSNPN, SVGIG (reference sequence). In DNA form, the CDR3 reads TGTGCCTGGAGTGTAGGGACCCTTGAGCAGTTCTTC. This codes for CAWSVGTLEQFF.